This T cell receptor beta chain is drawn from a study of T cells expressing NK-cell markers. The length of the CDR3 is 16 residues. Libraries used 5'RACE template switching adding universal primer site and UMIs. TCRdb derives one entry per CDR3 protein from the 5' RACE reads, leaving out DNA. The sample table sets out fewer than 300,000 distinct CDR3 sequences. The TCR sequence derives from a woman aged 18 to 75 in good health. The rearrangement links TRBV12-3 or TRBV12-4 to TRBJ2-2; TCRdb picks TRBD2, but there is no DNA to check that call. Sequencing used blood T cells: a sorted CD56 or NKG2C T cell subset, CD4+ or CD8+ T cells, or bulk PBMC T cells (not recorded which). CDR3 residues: CASRLTRTKNTGELFF.